This TCR beta chain appears in the sequencing data of a study of shared clonotypes between healthy human individuals. The assay was immunoSEQ multiplex PCR, and TCRdb's table has in-frame clones only and misses some. The profile shows hundreds of thousands of clones, over 65% of them singletons. The CDR3 runs 14 residues. In germline, CDR1 is SGHVS, CDR2 FQNEAQ. The V end lost 0 bases, the J end lost 1 base, and 7 bases lay between the germline ends. The sequence derives from a man younger than 40 in good health. The rearrangement uses TRBV7-8 and TRBJ2-7; no firm D call. The sequenced sample was memory CD4+ T cells sorted from blood. Subset described: CD45RA-negative fraction. The CDR3 nucleotides are TGTGCCAGCAGCTTAGCGCGAGAATCCTACGAGCAGTACTTC. It encodes CASSLARESYEQYF. The full variable domain, in which reference TRBV7-8 and TRBJ2-7 provide the parts outside the CDR3, is GAGVSQSPRYKVAKRGQDVALRCDPISGHVSLFWYQQALGQGPEFLTYFQNEAQLDKSGLPSDRFFAERPEGSVSTLKIQRTQQEDSAVYLCASSLARESYEQYFGPGTRLTVT.